Each of the 21 T cell receptor beta chains below was sequenced from the same sample in a study of T cell changes during pregnancy in multiple sclerosis. The assay was immunoSEQ multiplex PCR, and TCRdb's table has in-frame clones only and misses some. The sample shows 70,000 to 80,000 clones, about 94% of them seen only once. Material: peripheral blood, obtained in the third trimester of pregnancy. These receptors came from a female donor with multiple sclerosis, enrolled in a pregnancy study.

The chain couples TRBV7-2 to TRBJ1-1; 10 nucleotides line up with TRBD1. CDR1 is SGHTA and CDR2 is FQGNSA in the germline V gene. CDR3 length: 16 amino acids. Germline trimming cut 5 bases from V and 3 bases from J; bases unmatched to any gene: 9. The CDR3 DNA is TGTGCCAGCAGCCGACGGGACAGGGGAGCGTACACTGAAGCTTTCTTT. Translating it yields CASSRRDRGAYTEAFF.

The rearrangement joins TRBV10-2 to TRBJ1-6, with TRBD1 identical over 8 bases. The germline V gene has CDR1 WSHSY and CDR2 SAAADI. This CDR3 spans 15 amino acids. Trimming cost V 3 bases and J 9 bases; bases outside gene matches: 7. Written as DNA, the CDR3 is TGCGCCAGCAGTGAACCGGGACAGGTCGGTTCACCCCTCCACTTT. It is translated as CASSEPGQVGSPLHF.

This clone was recorded only once. The chain carries TRBV4-1 and TRBJ2-4; possibly TRBD2 for D (6 bases). CDR1 is MGHRA and CDR2 is YSYEKL in the germline V gene. CDR3 length equals 15 residues. The germline V and J ends were trimmed by 1 base and 6 bases, with 13 bases remaining between them. The CDR3 DNA reads TGCGCCAGCAGCCAAGGTTGGGGGGAGGTAAACATTCAGTACTTC. Protein sequence: CASSQGWGEVNIQYF.

The V gene is TRBV6-4, the J gene TRBJ2-3; no clear D gene. V lost 3 bases and J 8 bases, leaving 9 bases between the germline ends. There are 12 residues in the CDR3. In germline, CDR1 is MRHNA, CDR2 SNTAGT. CDR3 bases: TGTGCCAGCAGTGATCTCGTCGGTACGCAGTATTTT. Translating it yields CASSDLVGTQYF.

V and J are TRBV19 and TRBJ1-2; possible D gene TRBD1, 5 bases. Germline V CDR1 and CDR2: LNHDA, SQIVND (reference sequence). The CDR3 has 14 amino acids. The V end was cut by 1 base, the J end by 4 bases, with 10 bases between. The CDR3 DNA sequence: TGTGCCAGTAGTATAGTATCGCAGGGCTATGGCTACACCTTC. Residues: CASSIVSQGYGYTF.

This chain joins TRBV4-1 and TRBJ2-3; 10 nucleotides line up with TRBD2. The germline V gene has CDR1 MGHRA and CDR2 YSYEKL. The CDR3 totals 16 residues. V trimming: 4 bases; J trimming: 5 bases; junction bases outside the gene matches: 9. The CDR3 here is CASSLGAGGPGDTQYF. CDR3 bases: TGCGCCAGCAGCCTGGGAGCGGGGGGGCCGGGAGATACGCAGTATTTT.

The V and J genes are TRBV5-4 and TRBJ1-5, with 8 bases identical to TRBD1. CDR1 is SGHNT, CDR2 YYREEE, per germline (reference sequence). CDR3 size: 15 residues. V trimming: 3 bases; J trimming: 3 bases; junction bases outside the gene matches: 5. The CDR3 sequence: CASSSTGGINQPQHF. The CDR3 DNA reads TGTGCCAGCAGCTCTACAGGGGGGATCAATCAGCCCCAGCATTTT.

This sequence joins TRBV19 and TRBJ1-5, with a weak D call TRBD1 (5 bases). This CDR3 has 14 residues. The germline CDR1 and CDR2 sequences are LNHDA and SQIVND (reference sequence). The ends were cut back, 7 bases at V and 2 bases at J, with 12 bases in the middle. CDR3 sequence (DNA): TGTGCCAGTACTGGGGGGTGGGGCAATCAGCCCCAGCATTTT. It specifies CASTGGWGNQPQHF.

The V and J genes are TRBV5-1 and TRBJ2-3; no reliable D call. The germline V gene encodes CDR1 SGHRS and CDR2 YFSETQ. The length of the CDR3 is 14 residues. Trimming shortened V by 6 bases and J by 0 bases, and 11 bases separated the two germline ends. CDR3 protein: CASKQITSTDTQYF. In nucleotides, the CDR3 is TGCGCCAGCAAGCAAATAACTAGCACAGATACGCAGTATTTT.

This chain joins TRBV9 and TRBJ2-1; 7 bases match TRBD2. This CDR3 is 15 amino acids long. The trim removed 2 bases at V and 5 bases at J, leaving 7 bases unmatched. The germline CDR1 and CDR2 sequences are SGDLS and YYNGEE. CDR3 in DNA: TGTGCCAGCAGCGTGCTGGCTAGCGGACACAATGAGCAGTTCTTC. Translating it yields CASSVLASGHNEQFF.

V usage is TRBV14 and J usage is TRBJ1-2; D ambiguous. The CDR3 covers 13 residues. Trimming removed 3 bases from V and 4 bases from J, with 9 bases in between. Germline lookup yields CDR1 SGHDN and CDR2 FVKESK. The DNA for the CDR3 is TGTGCCAGCAGCCAGGGCTCCTTCTATGGCTACACCTTC. Translated: CASSQGSFYGYTF.

V is TRBV11-2 and J is TRBJ1-3; the D is unclear. From germline, CDR1 is SGHAT and CDR2 FQNNGV. The CDR3 has 16 amino acids. V was pared by 3 bases and J by 0 bases, with 12 bases between. The CDR3 reads CASSFGGFNSGNTIYF. The DNA for the CDR3 is TGTGCCAGCAGCTTCGGAGGATTCAACTCTGGAAACACCATATATTTT.

This rearrangement joins TRBV5-4 to TRBJ2-5, with TRBD2 matching over 10 bases. The J segment lost 5 bases and the V segment lost 4 bases, leaving 5 bases of the junction unmatched. Per the germline V gene, CDR1 is SGHNT and CDR2 is YYREEE (reference sequence). The length of the CDR3 is 14 residues. The CDR3 bases are TGTGCCAGCAGCGAGCGGGGGGGCCGGGAGACCCAGTACTTC. Translation: CASSERGGRETQYF.

The chain uses TRBV5-6 and TRBJ1-6; D gene uncertain. V lost 1 base and J 11 bases, leaving 7 bases between the germline ends. Germline values: CDR1 SGHDT, CDR2 YYEEEE. The CDR3 sequence is 12 residues long. CDR3 sequence reads: CASSLWSAPLHF. The CDR3 DNA reads as TGTGCCAGCAGCTTGTGGTCGGCACCCCTCCACTTT.

This CDR3 reads CASSYLASDTQYF. The CDR3, as DNA: TGTGCCAGCAGTTACCTAGCCTCAGATACGCAGTATTTT. The chain links TRBV27 to TRBJ2-3; D perhaps matches TRBD2 (5 bases). Germline V gives CDR1 MNHEY, CDR2 SMNVEV (reference sequence). V was cut by 4 bases and J by 4 bases, with 9 bases left in between. The CDR3 loop spans 13 amino acids.

V usage is TRBV7-2 and J usage is TRBJ1-3; D ambiguous. Between the trimmed V and J ends, which lost 6 bases and 0 bases, there was a span of 15 bases. CDR1 and CDR2 (germline): SGHTA, FQGNSA. The CDR3 spans 16 residues. CDR3 region: CASRKTEEVSGNTIYF. CDR3 DNA: TGTGCCAGCAGGAAGACGGAAGAGGTCTCTGGAAACACCATATATTTT.

The chain is built from TRBV5-4 and TRBJ2-7, with 7 bases matching TRBD2. Germline V gene sequence: CDR1 SGHNT, CDR2 YYREEE (reference sequence). J was trimmed by 3 bases and V by 6 bases; bases with no gene match: 12. The CDR3 covers 15 residues. In nucleotides, the CDR3 is TGTGCCAGCACCGAGGGAGGGGCCCCTATCTACGAGCAGTACTTC. Translated: CASTEGGAPIYEQYF.

The rearrangement uses TRBV5-1 and TRBJ1-6, with D tentatively TRBD1 (5 bases). Germline V CDR1 and CDR2: SGHRS, YFSETQ. The V end lost 3 bases, the J end lost 8 bases, and 18 bases lay between the germline ends. The CDR3 consists of 16 residues. The CDR3 is CASSSGLLPKDSPLHF. Here the CDR3 DNA reads TGCGCCAGCAGCTCGGGACTCCTGCCTAAGGATTCACCCCTCCACTTT.

This clone was detected once. The J gene is TRBJ2-5, the V gene TRBV10-1; weak D call: TRBD2 (6 bases). Germline CDR1 reads WNHNN; CDR2 reads SYGVQD (reference sequence). Trimming shortened V by 9 bases and J by 2 bases, and 10 bases separated the two germline ends. This CDR3 is built from 12 residues. The CDR3 region has the DNA TGCGCCAGAGGAGGGAAGCAAGAGACCCAGTACTTC. Amino acid sequence: CARGGKQETQYF.

The chain links TRBV19 to TRBJ1-2, with D possibly matching TRBD1 (6 bases). Germline V gives CDR1 LNHDA, CDR2 SQIVND (reference sequence). The CDR3 is 12 residues long. With 6 bases removed from V and 4 bases from J, the gap between germline ends came to 9 bases. CDR3 nucleotides: TGTGCCAGTAGGGACAGAACCTATGGCTACACCTTC. It yields the protein CASRDRTYGYTF.

The chain uses TRBV7-8 and TRBJ2-5, with 7 nucleotides matching TRBD2. The germline V gene encodes CDR1 SGHVS and CDR2 FQNEAQ. With 5 bases clipped from V and 4 bases from J, the junction kept 7 bases outside the gene matches. This CDR3 comprises 14 residues. CDR3 amino acids: CASSVGREVETQYF. CDR3 coding DNA: TGTGCCAGCAGCGTCGGACGGGAGGTAGAGACCCAGTACTTC.